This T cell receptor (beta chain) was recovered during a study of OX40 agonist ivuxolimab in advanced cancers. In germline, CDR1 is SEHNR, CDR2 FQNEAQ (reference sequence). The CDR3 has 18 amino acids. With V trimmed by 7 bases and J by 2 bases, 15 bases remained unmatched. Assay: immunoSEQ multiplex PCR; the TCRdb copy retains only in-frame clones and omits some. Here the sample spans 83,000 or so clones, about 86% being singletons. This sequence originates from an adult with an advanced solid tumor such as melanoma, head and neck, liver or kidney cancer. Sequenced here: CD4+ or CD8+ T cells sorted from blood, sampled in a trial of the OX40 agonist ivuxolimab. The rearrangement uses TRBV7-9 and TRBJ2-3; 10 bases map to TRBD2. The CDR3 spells CASTPAPSSGRDTDTQYF. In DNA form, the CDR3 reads TGTGCCAGCACTCCTGCCCCTTCCAGCGGGAGGGACACAGATACGCAGTATTTT.